The sequence of this T cell receptor beta chain was determined in a study of blood T cell repertoires in COVID-19 (TCRdb year 2020). About the investigation overall: Samples from collaborators originated in the United States, Italy and Spain and spanned both the acute and convalescent phases of COVID-19. The prospective study material was composed of cDNA or gDNA derived from T cells, B-cell-depleted T cells, or PBMCs. The dataset comprised deeply sampled blood TCRbeta repertoires from subjects exposed to, actively infected with, or recovered from COVID-19. The repertoires were released in a freely available public database meant as a resource for research on the immune response to SARS-CoV-2. Samples were obtained from the ongoing ImmuneRACE study (first 160 participants) and from 950 to 1,500 subjects provided by 6 global collaborators. Nearly every sample came with metadata listing a de-identified subject ID, COVID-19 status, age in years and sex. Where HLA class I and class II types were available, the types were taken from metadata supplied by the sample provider, not from assay-based typing.

Whole blood was collected in K2EDTA tubes by collaborating institutions according to the institutions' own protocols. For TCRbeta analysis, collaborators shipped samples as frozen whole blood, isolated PBMCs, or DNA extracted from either of those sample types. V and J are truncated by 5 bases and 5 bases respectively, leaving an intervening sequence of 13 bases. CDR1 and CDR2 are drawn from the germline V gene (reference sequence): MNHNY, SVGAGI. The cysteine opens and the phenylalanine closes a CDR3 of 15 amino acids. The read is trimmed to its CDR3 DNA, 45 bases read in frame from base 1. TCRbeta CDR3 regions were amplified from genomic DNA by means of the immunoSEQ Assay, a bias-controlled multiplex PCR. For the original study's pipeline: The number of nucleated cells in each sample was estimated from the amplification of reference gene primers within the assay. To quantify the absolute abundance of each unique TCRbeta CDR3 rearrangement, sequence reads were collapsed and filtered. For each sample, productive Simpson clonality was calculated by taking the square root of Simpson's diversity index across productive rearrangements. TCRdb's version of the immuneACCESS table is confined to in-frame rearrangements and falls short of the full clone set. An unresolved V gene accounts for under half of the shortfall where checked; the remainder is of unknown origin. From that table come the V and J calls and clone size; the DNA was used to work out D and trimming. Within this sample are approximately 28,000 clones, with 70% to 90% of them counted one time only. In total, the top ten clones hold 5% to 6.5% of the sample.

Study-level results and caveats: How much clinical and demographic metadata was included differed by source and by participant, and the metadata was provided uncurated.

Remarks on this clone: Its antigen remains undetermined. No much larger clonotype is one base removed from it; base qualities were not supplied.

Recombination connected TRBV6-6 to TRBJ1-6; the D segment could be TRBD1, given 6 matching bases. The receptor comes from a human donor in a cohort sampled during active COVID-19. The sample consisted of peripheral blood. The CDR3 has the sequence CASSHTGWDNSPLHF. The DNA sequence follows: TGTGCCAGCAGTCACACAGGGTGGGATAATTCACCCCTCCACTTT.